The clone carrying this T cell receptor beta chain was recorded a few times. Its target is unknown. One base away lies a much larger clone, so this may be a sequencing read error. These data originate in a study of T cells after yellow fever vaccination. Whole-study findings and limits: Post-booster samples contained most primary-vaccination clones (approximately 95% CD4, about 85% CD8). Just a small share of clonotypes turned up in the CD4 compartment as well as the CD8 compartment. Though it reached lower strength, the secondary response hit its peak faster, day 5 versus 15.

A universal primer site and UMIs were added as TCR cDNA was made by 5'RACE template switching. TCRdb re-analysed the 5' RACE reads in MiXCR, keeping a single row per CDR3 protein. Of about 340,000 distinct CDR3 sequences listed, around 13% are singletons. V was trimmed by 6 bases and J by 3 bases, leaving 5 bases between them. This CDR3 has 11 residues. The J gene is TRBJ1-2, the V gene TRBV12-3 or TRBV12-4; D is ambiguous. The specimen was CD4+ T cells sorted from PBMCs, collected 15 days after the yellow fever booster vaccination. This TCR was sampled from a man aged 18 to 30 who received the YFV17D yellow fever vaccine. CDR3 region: CASRTDYGYTF. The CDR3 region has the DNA TGTGCCAGCAGGACCGACTATGGCTACACCTTC.